A selection of T cell receptor beta chains follows, all from one sample in a study of T cells after yellow fever vaccination. One entry per CDR3 protein results from TCRdb running MiXCR on the 5' RACE reads. The table shows around 550,000 distinct CDR3 sequences, with 15% to 20% occurring only once. The material sequenced was PBMCs, taken 15 days after the yellow fever booster vaccination. The receptors derive from a man aged 25-45 years who received the YFV17D yellow fever vaccine. The CDR3 runs from the conserved cysteine through the conserved F or W. The order of the fields is D gene, clone size, J gene, V gene, CDR3 DNA, CDR3 protein. A D gene is named only where the DNA matches it firmly. Rows may omit the clone size; those that give it use once, few, many or a size class.

d_call: NA
clone_size: NA
j_call: TRBJ2-5
v_call: TRBV5-5
cdr3_nt: TGTGCCAGCAGCTTCATTAGTGGCTTCATGGACTTC
cdr3_aa: CASSFISGFMDF

d_call: NA
clone_size: NA
j_call: TRBJ1-4
v_call: TRBV12-3/TRBV12-4
cdr3_nt: TGTGCCAGCACACCGGGAACAACTAATGAAAAACTGTTTTTT
cdr3_aa: CASTPGTTNEKLFF

d_call: NA
clone_size: few
j_call: TRBJ2-4
v_call: TRBV10-1
cdr3_nt: TGCGCCAGCAGTGAGTCCTCAGGACAGCTAGCCAAAAACATTCAGTACTTC
cdr3_aa: CASSESSGQLAKNIQYF

d_call: NA
clone_size: few
j_call: TRBJ1-5
v_call: TRBV7-9
cdr3_nt: TGTGCCAGCAGCTCGAGTTTTTATAGCAATCAGCCCCAGCATTTT
cdr3_aa: CASSSSFYSNQPQHF

d_call: NA
clone_size: NA
j_call: TRBJ1-3
v_call: TRBV27
cdr3_nt: TGTGCCAGCAGTTTATTTGCTGGAAACACCATATATTTT
cdr3_aa: CASSLFAGNTIYF

d_call: NA
clone_size: few
j_call: TRBJ2-3
v_call: TRBV7-8
cdr3_nt: TGTGCCAGCAGCTTAGTTTGGACTAGCACAGATACGCAGTATTTT
cdr3_aa: CASSLVWTSTDTQYF

d_call: TRBD1
clone_size: NA
j_call: TRBJ2-3
v_call: TRBV29-1
cdr3_nt: TGCAGCGTTGGGAAAGGGACAGTAGGCACAGATACGCAGTATTTT
cdr3_aa: CSVGKGTVGTDTQYF

d_call: NA
clone_size: few
j_call: TRBJ1-2
v_call: TRBV27
cdr3_nt: TGTGCCAGCGGCCCCAGGGCAGAAATAAGGGGTGGCTACACCTTC
cdr3_aa: CASGPRAEIRGGYTF

d_call: NA
clone_size: once
j_call: TRBJ2-7
v_call: TRBV5-1
cdr3_nt: TGCTCCACAGCGGTAGGTATTGGTAACGAGCAGTACTTC
cdr3_aa: CSTAVGIGNEQYF

d_call: NA
clone_size: few
j_call: TRBJ2-4
v_call: TRBV29-1
cdr3_nt: TGCAGCGGGAGATCCAGAGCCAAAAACATTCAGTACTTC
cdr3_aa: CSGRSRAKNIQYF

d_call: NA
clone_size: NA
j_call: TRBJ1-5
v_call: TRBV20-1
cdr3_nt: TGCAGTGCTAGAGGGGGTGGTGGGGCAGGGGAACAGCCCCAGCATTTT
cdr3_aa: CSARGGGGAGEQPQHF

d_call: NA
clone_size: few
j_call: TRBJ1-1
v_call: TRBV7-7
cdr3_nt: TGTGCTAGCAGCCCTCTCGGGGGGCATAAAGCTTTCTTT
cdr3_aa: CASSPLGGHKAFF

d_call: TRBD2
clone_size: few
j_call: TRBJ2-7
v_call: TRBV4-2
cdr3_nt: TGTGCCAGCAGCCAAGTCGGGAGGGAACAAGAGCAGTACTTC
cdr3_aa: CASSQVGREQEQYF

d_call: NA
clone_size: few
j_call: TRBJ2-3
v_call: TRBV4-3
cdr3_nt: TGCGCCAGCAGCCGTACTTCAGCCCCTATAAATACGCAGTATTTT
cdr3_aa: CASSRTSAPINTQYF

d_call: NA
clone_size: few
j_call: TRBJ2-3
v_call: TRBV9
cdr3_nt: TGTGCCAGCAGCGGATGGACAGATACGCAGTATTTT
cdr3_aa: CASSGWTDTQYF

d_call: NA
clone_size: NA
j_call: TRBJ1-2
v_call: TRBV3-1
cdr3_nt: TGTGCCAGCAGCCAAGATCCAGGGTGGGGCTACACCTTC
cdr3_aa: CASSQDPGWGYTF

d_call: NA
clone_size: NA
j_call: TRBJ2-7
v_call: TRBV29-1
cdr3_nt: TGCAGCGTTGCGGGGGAGAGCGAGCAGTACTTC
cdr3_aa: CSVAGESEQYF

d_call: TRBD1
clone_size: once
j_call: TRBJ2-7
v_call: TRBV20-1
cdr3_nt: TGCAGTGCTATGAAATCCGGACAGGGGATAAACGAGCAGTACTTC
cdr3_aa: CSAMKSGQGINEQYF

d_call: TRBD2
clone_size: NA
j_call: TRBJ2-3
v_call: TRBV7-7
cdr3_nt: TGTGCTAGCAGCGAGCTAGCGGGAGGGCCCCCGGGGACGCAGTATTTT
cdr3_aa: CASSELAGGPPGTQYF

d_call: TRBD2
clone_size: few
j_call: TRBJ2-1
v_call: TRBV9
cdr3_nt: TGTGCCAGCAGCGCGGGACTAGCGGGAAAGGTCTCCTACAATGAGCAGTTCTTC
cdr3_aa: CASSAGLAGKVSYNEQFF

d_call: TRBD1
clone_size: NA
j_call: TRBJ2-2
v_call: TRBV10-1
cdr3_nt: TGCGCCAGCATGGTCCCCAGTGACAGGGGGCTAGTTAGCACCGGGGAGCTGTTTTTT
cdr3_aa: CASMVPSDRGLVSTGELFF

d_call: TRBD2
clone_size: few
j_call: TRBJ2-3
v_call: TRBV29-1
cdr3_nt: TGCAGCGTTGTAAGGCTAGCGGGAGGAGATACGCAGTATTTT
cdr3_aa: CSVVRLAGGDTQYF

d_call: NA
clone_size: few
j_call: TRBJ2-2
v_call: TRBV7-7
cdr3_nt: TGTGCTAGCAGCTCTAACCCTACGGGCGGGGAGCTGTTTTTT
cdr3_aa: CASSSNPTGGELFF

d_call: NA
clone_size: NA
j_call: TRBJ1-2
v_call: TRBV6-5
cdr3_nt: TGTGCCAGCAGTCGACCCCCGGGCTACACCTTC
cdr3_aa: CASSRPPGYTF

d_call: TRBD1
clone_size: few
j_call: TRBJ2-7
v_call: TRBV6-5
cdr3_nt: TGTGCCAGCAGTTACTCCGGGACAGGGCTGTACGAGCAGTACTTC
cdr3_aa: CASSYSGTGLYEQYF

d_call: NA
clone_size: NA
j_call: TRBJ2-3
v_call: TRBV28
cdr3_nt: TGTGCCAGCAGTCGGGTCTCTAGCACAGATACGCAGTATTTT
cdr3_aa: CASSRVSSTDTQYF

d_call: NA
clone_size: NA
j_call: TRBJ2-5
v_call: TRBV4-3
cdr3_nt: TGCGCCAGCAGCCCCAGGTTTCTAGCGACAGAGACCCAGTACTTC
cdr3_aa: CASSPRFLATETQYF

d_call: NA
clone_size: NA
j_call: TRBJ1-2
v_call: TRBV15
cdr3_nt: TGTGCCACCAGCAGAGTTGGGGATAACGGCTACACCTTC
cdr3_aa: CATSRVGDNGYTF

d_call: NA
clone_size: few
j_call: TRBJ2-1
v_call: TRBV21-1
cdr3_nt: TGTGCCAGCAGCAAAGGCCAGGGGAGGGCGGATGGTGAGCAGTTCTTC
cdr3_aa: CASSKGQGRADGEQFF

d_call: TRBD1
clone_size: NA
j_call: TRBJ1-1
v_call: TRBV27
cdr3_nt: TGTGCCAGCAGTCTAGGACAGGGACCTTACACTGAAGCTTTCTTT
cdr3_aa: CASSLGQGPYTEAFF

d_call: TRBD1
clone_size: few
j_call: TRBJ2-7
v_call: TRBV12-3/TRBV12-4
cdr3_nt: TGTGCCAGCAGCTATAGGACAGGGGGCGCTTACCAGCAGTACTTC
cdr3_aa: CASSYRTGGAYQQYF

d_call: NA
clone_size: NA
j_call: TRBJ2-1
v_call: TRBV18
cdr3_nt: TGTGCCAGCTCACCACCCCTCTTTAGGGGGGGCAATGAGCAGTTCTTC
cdr3_aa: CASSPPLFRGGNEQFF

d_call: NA
clone_size: NA
j_call: TRBJ2-7
v_call: TRBV5-6
cdr3_nt: TGTGCCAGCAGCTTCGGGCGGGCAGCATCCTACGAGCAGTACTTC
cdr3_aa: CASSFGRAASYEQYF

d_call: NA
clone_size: NA
j_call: TRBJ2-3
v_call: TRBV29-1
cdr3_nt: TGCAGCGTTGAAGATCTGGAGGGGGCCACAGATACGCAGTATTTT
cdr3_aa: CSVEDLEGATDTQYF

d_call: NA
clone_size: NA
j_call: TRBJ2-2
v_call: TRBV29-1
cdr3_nt: TGCAGCGTTGCCCAGGGGCAGGTGGACACCGGGGAGCTGTTTTTT
cdr3_aa: CSVAQGQVDTGELFF

d_call: NA
clone_size: NA
j_call: TRBJ2-3
v_call: TRBV12-3/TRBV12-4
cdr3_nt: TGTGCCAGCAAAAACCGGGATACGCAGTATTTT
cdr3_aa: CASKNRDTQYF

d_call: NA
clone_size: few
j_call: TRBJ2-1
v_call: TRBV5-1
cdr3_nt: TGCGCCAGCAGCTCGGGGAGTACCTACAATGAGCAGTTCTTC
cdr3_aa: CASSSGSTYNEQFF

d_call: NA
clone_size: few
j_call: TRBJ2-7
v_call: TRBV27
cdr3_nt: TGTGCCAGCAGTTTATCGGTCGCGGGGGCCTCGTTCTCCTACGAGCAGTACTTC
cdr3_aa: CASSLSVAGASFSYEQYF

d_call: NA
clone_size: many
j_call: TRBJ2-7
v_call: TRBV5-1
cdr3_nt: TGCGCCAGCATGGAGGATTACGAGCAGTACTTC
cdr3_aa: CASMEDYEQYF

d_call: NA
clone_size: NA
j_call: TRBJ2-5
v_call: TRBV10-2
cdr3_nt: TGCGCCAGCAGTGCGCTGTTGAAAGAGACCCAGTACTTC
cdr3_aa: CASSALLKETQYF

d_call: TRBD2
clone_size: few
j_call: TRBJ2-1
v_call: TRBV11-2
cdr3_nt: TGTGCCAGCAGCTGGAGTGAGGGACTAGGCCGGACGGATGAGCAGTTCTTC
cdr3_aa: CASSWSEGLGRTDEQFF

d_call: TRBD1
clone_size: NA
j_call: TRBJ2-3
v_call: TRBV5-1
cdr3_nt: TGCGCCAGCAGCGGCCCGGGACAGGGAGCAGATACGCAGTATTTT
cdr3_aa: CASSGPGQGADTQYF

d_call: TRBD1
clone_size: few
j_call: TRBJ2-3
v_call: TRBV20-1
cdr3_nt: TGCAGTGCCCTCTCCCGCCGGGACAGGGTGACAGATACGCAGTATTTT
cdr3_aa: CSALSRRDRVTDTQYF

d_call: TRBD2
clone_size: NA
j_call: TRBJ2-2
v_call: TRBV7-3
cdr3_nt: TGTGCCAGCAGCTACAGCGGGAGGAACACCGGGGAGCTGTTTTTT
cdr3_aa: CASSYSGRNTGELFF

d_call: NA
clone_size: NA
j_call: TRBJ2-2
v_call: TRBV18
cdr3_nt: TGTGCCAGCTCACCGACAAATTTAAACACCGGGGAGCTGTTTTTT
cdr3_aa: CASSPTNLNTGELFF

d_call: NA
clone_size: NA
j_call: TRBJ2-7
v_call: TRBV24-1
cdr3_nt: TGTGCCACCAGTGACGGACTGCTCTACGAGCAGTACTTC
cdr3_aa: CATSDGLLYEQYF

d_call: TRBD1
clone_size: few
j_call: TRBJ2-2
v_call: TRBV12-3/TRBV12-4
cdr3_nt: TGTGCCAGCAGTATCAGGGGGACCGGGGAGCTGTTTTTT
cdr3_aa: CASSIRGTGELFF

d_call: TRBD2
clone_size: NA
j_call: TRBJ2-7
v_call: TRBV7-9
cdr3_nt: TGTGCCAGCAGCGCAAGAACTAGCGGGAGGAGCTCCTACGAGCAGTACTTC
cdr3_aa: CASSARTSGRSSYEQYF

d_call: TRBD1
clone_size: few
j_call: TRBJ2-2
v_call: TRBV24-1
cdr3_nt: TGTGCCACCAGTGATTATGAGACAGGGGACACCGGGGAGCTGTTTTTT
cdr3_aa: CATSDYETGDTGELFF

d_call: NA
clone_size: NA
j_call: TRBJ2-3
v_call: TRBV6-5
cdr3_nt: TGTGCCAGCGTTTGGGGATCTAGCACAGATACGCAGTATTTT
cdr3_aa: CASVWGSSTDTQYF

d_call: NA
clone_size: few
j_call: TRBJ1-5
v_call: TRBV5-6
cdr3_nt: TGTGCCAGCAGCTCCGGACGGAGCAGCAATCAGCCCCAGCATTTT
cdr3_aa: CASSSGRSSNQPQHF

d_call: NA
clone_size: NA
j_call: TRBJ2-7
v_call: TRBV6-2/TRBV6-3
cdr3_nt: TGTGCCAGCAGCCGCGCCGGGACCGTGGTCTACGAGCAGTACTTC
cdr3_aa: CASSRAGTVVYEQYF

d_call: TRBD2
clone_size: NA
j_call: TRBJ2-1
v_call: TRBV9
cdr3_nt: TGTGCCAGCAGCGTAGGGGGACTAGATGCCGTTGAGCAGTTCTTC
cdr3_aa: CASSVGGLDAVEQFF